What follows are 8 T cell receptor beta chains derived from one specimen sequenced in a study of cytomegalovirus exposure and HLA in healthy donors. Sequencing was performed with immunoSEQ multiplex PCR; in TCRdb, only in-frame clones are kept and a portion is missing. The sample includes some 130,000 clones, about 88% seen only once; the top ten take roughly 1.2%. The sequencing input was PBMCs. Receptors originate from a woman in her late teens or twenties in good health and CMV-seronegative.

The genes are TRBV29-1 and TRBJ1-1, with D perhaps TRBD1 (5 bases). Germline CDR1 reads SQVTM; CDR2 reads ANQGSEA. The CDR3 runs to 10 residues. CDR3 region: CSGGGTEAFF. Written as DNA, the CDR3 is TGCAGTGGCGGGGGAACTGAAGCTTTCTTT.

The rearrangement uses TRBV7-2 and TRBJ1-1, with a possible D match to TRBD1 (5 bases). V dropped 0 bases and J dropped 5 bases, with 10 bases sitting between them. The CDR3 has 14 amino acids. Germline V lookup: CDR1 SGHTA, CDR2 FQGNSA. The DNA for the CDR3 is TGTGCCAGCAGCTTAGCCGGGGGAGGGACTGAAGCTTTCTTT. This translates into CASSLAGGGTEAFF.

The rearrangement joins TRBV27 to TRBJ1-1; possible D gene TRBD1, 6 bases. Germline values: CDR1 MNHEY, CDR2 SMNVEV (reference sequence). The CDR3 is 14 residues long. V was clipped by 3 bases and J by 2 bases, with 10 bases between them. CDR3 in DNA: TGTGCCAGCAGTTTTTTGGACAGTAACACTGAAGCTTTCTTT. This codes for CASSFLDSNTEAFF.

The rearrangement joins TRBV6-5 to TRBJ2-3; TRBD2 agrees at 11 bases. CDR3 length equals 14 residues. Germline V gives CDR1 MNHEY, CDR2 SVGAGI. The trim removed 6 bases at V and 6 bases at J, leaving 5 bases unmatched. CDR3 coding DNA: TGTGCCAGCAGACTAGCGGGGGTCGGTGATACGCAGTATTTT. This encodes CASRLAGVGDTQYF.

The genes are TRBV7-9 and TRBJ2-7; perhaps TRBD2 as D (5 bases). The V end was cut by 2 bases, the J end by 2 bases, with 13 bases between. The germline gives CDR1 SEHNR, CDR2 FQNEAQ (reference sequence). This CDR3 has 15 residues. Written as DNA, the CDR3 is TGTGCCAGCAGCTTATTAGACTACAGTACCTACGAGCAGTACTTC. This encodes CASSLLDYSTYEQYF. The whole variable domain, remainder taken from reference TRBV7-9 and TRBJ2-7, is DTGVSQNPRHKITKRGQNVTFRCDPISEHNRLYWYRQTLGQGPEFLTYFQNEAQLEKSRLLSDRFSAERPKGSFSTLEIQRTEQGDSAMYLCASSLLDYSTYEQYFGPGTRLTVT.

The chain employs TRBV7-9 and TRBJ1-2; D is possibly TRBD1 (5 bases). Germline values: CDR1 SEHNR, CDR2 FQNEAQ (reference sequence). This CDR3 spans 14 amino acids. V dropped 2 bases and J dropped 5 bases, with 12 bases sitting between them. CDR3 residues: CASSLFVGHYGYTF. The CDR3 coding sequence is TGTGCCAGCAGCTTATTTGTGGGGCATTATGGCTACACCTTC.

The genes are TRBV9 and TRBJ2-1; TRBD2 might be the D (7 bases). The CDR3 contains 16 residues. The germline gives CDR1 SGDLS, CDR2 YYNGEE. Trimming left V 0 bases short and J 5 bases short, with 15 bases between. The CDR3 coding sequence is TGTGCCAGCAGCGTAGGAGGGGGAGGGGGAAACAATGAGCAGTTCTTC. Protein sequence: CASSVGGGGGNNEQFF.

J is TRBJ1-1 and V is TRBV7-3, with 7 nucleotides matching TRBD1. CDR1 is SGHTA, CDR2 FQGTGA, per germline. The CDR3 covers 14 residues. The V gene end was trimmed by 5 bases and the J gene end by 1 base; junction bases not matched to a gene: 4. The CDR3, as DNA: TGTGCCAGCAGCCAGGGACAGCGGAACACTGAAGCTTTCTTT. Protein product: CASSQGQRNTEAFF.